The 29 T cell receptor beta chains given below trace back to one sample, sequenced in a study of Graves' ophthalmopathy and Graves' hyperthyroidism. Investigators amplified TCR beta CDR3 regions from RNA transcripts. In the first round, RT-PCR was carried out with HTBI primers, and a multiplex PCR formed the second round. TCRdb ran MiXCR on the multiplex PCR reads and lists one entry per CDR3 protein. The repertoire includes hundreds of thousands of distinct CDR3 sequences, about 24% of them detected once, and around 6.9% sits in the top ten. The sequencing input was peripheral blood. Receptor source: a woman younger than 30 with stable Graves' hyperthyroidism. Some clones in this sample may be carry-over from other donors' samples.

This clonotype was seen many times. At one boundary the junction diverges from the germline segment, which might be a read error. The CDR3 DNA sequence: TGTGCTTTCCGGGGCAAGGGCTACGCCTTC. It codes for CAFRGKGYAF. This rearrangement joins TRBV20-1 to TRBJ1-2; a weak D match, TRBD1 (5 bases). Germline assignment: CDR1 DFQATT and CDR2 SNEGSKA (reference sequence). This CDR3 has 10 amino acids.

The chain uses TRBV5-1 and TRBJ1-3; D uncertain. Trimming removed 0 bases at V and 3 bases at J, with 13 bases between. The CDR3 sequence is 16 residues long. The V gene's germline CDR1 is SGHRS and CDR2 YFSETQ. The CDR3 coding sequence is TGCGCCAGCAGCTTGGCTCCCTTAAAATTTGGAAACACCATATATTTT. Residues: CASSLAPLKFGNTIYF.

This clonotype was recorded at least ten times. The chain links TRBV27 to TRBJ1-1; D is perhaps TRBD1 (6 bases). V dropped 6 bases and J dropped 0 bases, with 14 bases sitting between them. Germline V lookup: CDR1 MNHEY, CDR2 SMNVEV (reference sequence). The CDR3 contains 15 residues. CDR3 amino acids: CASSPWGHMNTEAFF. CDR3 nucleotides: TGTGCCAGCAGCCCTTGGGGACACATGAACACTGAAGCTTTCTTT.

This rearrangement joins TRBV4-3 to TRBJ2-5; 7 bases agree with TRBD1. J lost 5 bases, V lost 0 bases, and 15 bases had no gene match. CDR1 and CDR2 from the germline V gene are LGHNA and YSLEER. This CDR3 is built from 18 residues. CDR3 sequence: CASSQDRGTERWYETQYF. Here the CDR3 DNA reads TGCGCCAGCAGCCAAGATCGAGGGACAGAGAGGTGGTATGAGACCCAGTACTTC.

This clonotype was seen only a few times. A single base separates this from a much larger clone, so it may be a read error. The V call is TRBV15, the J call TRBJ2-2; D ambiguous. The CDR3 contains 15 residues. Per the germline V gene, CDR1 is LNHNV and CDR2 is YYDKDF (reference sequence). The CDR3 loop reads CATSRPTENTEELFF. The CDR3, as DNA: TGTGCCACCAGCAGGCCAACAGAGAACACCGAGGAGCTGTTTTTT.

The table lists this clonotype with many counts. J is TRBJ2-7 and V is TRBV24-1; maybe TRBD2 (6 bases). Deletions cut 3 bases from V and 7 bases from J, with 9 bases between. Germline values: CDR1 KGHDR, CDR2 SFDVKD. This CDR3 region has 12 residues. In DNA, the CDR3 is TGTGCCACCAGTGATCCCGGGACTGAGCAGTACTTC. Translation: CATSDPGTEQYF.

This chain uses TRBV6-2 or TRBV6-3 with TRBJ1-3; a possible D gene is TRBD1 (5 bases). V was trimmed by 7 bases and J by 0 bases, leaving 16 bases between them. CDR3 length: 16 amino acids. Germline loops: CDR1 MNHEY, CDR2 SVGEGT. The CDR3 reads CASMLTGRSSGNTIYF. CDR3 DNA sequence: TGTGCCAGCATGCTAACGGGACGGTCCTCTGGAAACACCATATATTTT.

The chain is built from TRBV11-2 and TRBJ2-7, with D possibly matching TRBD1 (6 bases). The germline V gene encodes CDR1 SGHAT and CDR2 FQNNGV. CDR3 length: 15 amino acids. V lost 5 bases and J 6 bases, leaving 20 bases between the germline ends. The CDR3 spells CASSLFTSGAGEQYF. CDR3 coding DNA: TGTGCCAGCAGCCTTTTCACTTCAGGGGCCGGCGAGCAGTACTTC.

This clonotype occurred many times. The chain couples TRBV12-3 or TRBV12-4 to TRBJ2-7; perhaps TRBD1 as D (5 bases). The CDR3 covers 14 residues. V was trimmed by 8 bases and J by 2 bases, leaving 16 bases between them. The CDR3 DNA sequence: TGTGCCAGCCGCAAGGACACCAAGCCCTACGAGCAGTACTTC. The encoded protein is CASRKDTKPYEQYF.

This clonotype has only a few counts. This CDR3 reads CASSSRTSQGLNIQYF. Here the CDR3 DNA reads TGTGCCAGCAGTTCCAGGACTAGCCAGGGATTAAACATTCAGTACTTC. This chain uses TRBV6-2 or TRBV6-3 with TRBJ2-4, with 8 bases matching TRBD2. The V gene end was trimmed by 4 bases and the J gene end by 6 bases; junction bases not matched to a gene: 11. CDR3 size: 16 residues. Per the germline V gene, CDR1 is MNHEY and CDR2 is SVGEGT.

This clonotype was seen repeatedly, ten times or more. The chain has TRBV6-1 and TRBJ2-7, with D perhaps TRBD1 (6 bases). V lost 5 bases and J lost 2, with 16 bases in between. The V gene's germline CDR1 is MNHNS and CDR2 SASEGT. The CDR3 extends over 15 amino acids. The CDR3 spells CASSPGASDTYEQYF. The CDR3 DNA follows: TGTGCCAGCAGTCCAGGGGCTTCAGATACCTACGAGCAGTACTTC.

In nucleotides, the CDR3 is TGCGCCAGCAGCCAAAGGACAGGGGATACCGGGGAGCTGTTTTTT. Amino acids: CASSQRTGDTGELFF. The genes are TRBV4-1 and TRBJ2-2, with 9 bases that match TRBD1. CDR3 length: 15 amino acids. Germline values: CDR1 MGHRA, CDR2 YSYEKL. After removal of 2 bases from V and 5 bases from J, the junction contained 3 bases not matched to a gene.

This clonotype was seen ten or more times. This chain uses TRBV12-3 or TRBV12-4 with TRBJ2-4; 7 bases are a match to TRBD1. V shed 7 bases and J 7 bases; nucleotides not matched to a gene: 10. The CDR3 loop spans 14 amino acids. The CDR3 protein is CASTLGQTINIQYF. The CDR3 DNA follows: TGTGCCAGCACCCTGGGACAGACAATCAACATTCAGTACTTC.

This clonotype has a count of ten or more. The V call is TRBV20-1, the J call TRBJ1-3, with 10 bases lining up with TRBD1. The CDR3 has 16 amino acids. The V gene end was trimmed by 4 bases and the J gene end by 4 bases; junction bases not matched to a gene: 10. Germline assignment: CDR1 DFQATT and CDR2 SNEGSKA (reference sequence). CDR3 nucleotides: TGCAGTGCTACTTTTTCCGGGACAGGGGCAGGAAACACCATATATTTT. It specifies CSATFSGTGAGNTIYF.

This clonotype has a count of ten or more. The chain carries TRBV29-1 and TRBJ1-2, with D perhaps matching TRBD1 (5 bases). The CDR3 consists of 16 residues. V was clipped by 0 bases and J by 2 bases, with 16 bases between them. Looked up from germline, CDR1 is SQVTM and CDR2 is ANQGSEA. The CDR3 protein is CSVEDPRDGENYGYTF. CDR3 coding DNA: TGCAGCGTTGAAGACCCCCGGGACGGCGAAAACTATGGCTACACCTTC.

This clonotype was detected many times. One end of the junction varies from germline; a read error may be responsible. The chain uses TRBV7-2 and TRBJ2-4; D not certain. Germline CDR1 reads SGHTA; CDR2 reads FQGNSA. The CDR3 is 12 amino acids. In DNA form, the CDR3 reads TGTGCCAGCAGCTTGTACATGACCCACTTGGACTTC. Residues: CASSLYMTHLDF.

The chain recombines TRBV15 with TRBJ2-7, with D possibly being TRBD1 (6 bases). This CDR3 is 14 amino acids long. The V end lost 1 base, the J end lost 6 bases, and 13 bases lay between the germline ends. CDR1 is LNHNV, CDR2 YYDKDF, per germline (reference sequence). CDR3 sequence reads: CATSRGGQGTEQYF. The DNA of the CDR3 is TGTGCCACCAGCAGAGGGGGGCAGGGTACCGAGCAGTACTTC.

Only a few counts were recorded for this clonotype. J is TRBJ2-7 and V is TRBV29-1; D is unclear. Germline V CDR1 and CDR2: SQVTM, ANQGSEA. The CDR3 consists of 12 residues. The V gene lost 6 bases and the J gene lost 3 bases, with 12 bases spanning the gap. CDR3: CSVLTRYYEQYF. CDR3 sequence (DNA): TGCAGCGTCCTGACAAGATACTACGAGCAGTACTTC.

A few counts support this clonotype. This rearrangement joins TRBV12-3 or TRBV12-4 to TRBJ2-7, with D possibly being TRBD1 or TRBD2 (5 bases each). The CDR3 sequence is 13 residues long. V was clipped by 3 bases and J by 7 bases, with 13 bases between them. In DNA, the CDR3 is TGTGCCAGCAGTTTTAGGGACCGGGGAGAGCAGTACTTC. Translating it yields CASSFRDRGEQYF.

Ten or more counts support this clonotype. The genes are TRBV11-1 and TRBJ1-1, with 7 bases fitting TRBD1. Germline V gene sequence: CDR1 SGHAT, CDR2 FQDESV (reference sequence). Trimming removed 3 bases from V and 1 base from J; junction bases left unmatched: 8. The CDR3 extends over 16 amino acids. CDR3 sequence (DNA): TGTGCCAGCAGCTTGGAAGACTGGACAGGGAACACTGAAGCTTTCTTT. Translating it yields CASSLEDWTGNTEAFF.

The table lists this clonotype with many counts. CDR3 DNA sequence: TGTGCCAGCAAATCGGGGAACACCATATATTTT. Amino acids: CASKSGNTIYF. The chain combines TRBV12-3 or TRBV12-4 with TRBJ1-3; D is uncertain. V was cut by 7 bases and J by 7 bases, with 8 bases left in between. The CDR3 totals 11 residues.

Ten or more counts support this clonotype. The chain recombines TRBV5-1 with TRBJ2-7, with TRBD2 matching 14 bases. Germline lookup yields CDR1 SGHRS and CDR2 YFSETQ. The ends lost 4 bases at V and 5 bases at J; junction bases unmatched: 5. CDR3 length: 15 residues. The CDR3 nucleotides read TGCGCCAGCAGCAGCTTGGGACTAGCGGGAGACGAGCAGTACTTC. Amino acid sequence: CASSSLGLAGDEQYF.

The chain joins TRBV28 to TRBJ2-7; weak D call: TRBD1 (5 bases). Germline CDR1 and CDR2: MDHEN and SYDVKM. CDR3 length: 14 amino acids. V lost 6 bases to trimming and J lost 2 bases, with 14 bases between them. CDR3 DNA sequence: TGTGCCAGCAGGGAGTCTCGGACACCCTACGAGCAGTACTTC. The encoded protein is CASRESRTPYEQYF.

At least ten counts were recorded for this clonotype. V usage is TRBV6-2 or TRBV6-3 and J usage is TRBJ2-5, with D unresolved. The V end lost 0 bases, the J end lost 12 bases, and 14 bases lay between the germline ends. Germline loops: CDR1 MNHEY, CDR2 SVGEGT. The CDR3 is made up of 13 amino acids. CDR3 in DNA: TGTGCCAGCAGTTACTCGGGTTTCGTCGACGAGTACTTC. Translating gives CASSYSGFVDEYF.

This clonotype appeared many times. The chain joins TRBV6-1 to TRBJ1-3, with D maybe TRBD1 (6 bases). CDR3 length: 16 residues. Germline values: CDR1 MNHNS, CDR2 SASEGT. The V end was cut by 5 bases, the J end by 3 bases, with 17 bases between. CDR3 nucleotides: TGTGCCAGCAGTCCCCGGCGAGACAGGTTTGGAAACACCATATATTTT. It specifies CASSPRRDRFGNTIYF.

The chain has TRBV27 and TRBJ1-5; no clear D. The V end lost 3 bases, the J end lost 0 bases, and 9 bases lay between the germline ends. The CDR3 is made up of 15 amino acids. Germline-derived CDR1 and CDR2 are MNHEY and SMNVEV (reference sequence). The CDR3 DNA sequence: TGTGCCAGCAGTTTTTCGGCAGCTAGCAATCAGCCCCAGCATTTT. It translates to CASSFSAASNQPQHF.

The rearrangement joins TRBV30 to TRBJ2-2; D is uncertain. Germline V gene data show CDR1 as GTSNPN and CDR2 as SVGIG (reference sequence). V dropped 0 bases and J dropped 7 bases, with 9 bases sitting between them. CDR3 length: 13 residues. Here the CDR3 reads CAWSVSRSGELFF. CDR3 nucleotides: TGTGCCTGGAGTGTATCGCGAAGCGGGGAGCTGTTTTTT. The complete variable domain, with remaining parts taken from reference TRBV30 and TRBJ2-2, reads SQTIHQWPATLVQPVGSPLSLECTVEGTSNPNLYWYRQAAGRGLQLLFYSVGIGQISSEVPQNLSASRPQDRQFILSSKKLLLSDSGFYLCAWSVSRSGELFFGEGSRLTVL.

J is TRBJ2-7 and V is TRBV30; TRBD1 might be the D (5 bases). CDR1 GTSNPN and CDR2 SVGIG come from the germline V gene (reference sequence). Trimming took 4 bases from V and 3 from J, leaving 13 bases between them. The length of the CDR3 is 13 residues. The DNA for the CDR3 is TGTGCCTGGAAGGTTAAGGGGATCTACGAGCAGTACTTC. Translated: CAWKVKGIYEQYF.

This clonotype was detected a few times. The V and J genes are TRBV19 and TRBJ1-1, with D tentatively TRBD1 (5 bases). Between the trimmed V and J ends, which lost 4 bases and 5 bases, there was a span of 20 bases. Germline V CDR1 and CDR2: LNHDA, SQIVND (reference sequence). There are 16 residues in the CDR3. The CDR3 DNA reads as TGTGCCAGTAGTAGCGTTTACCGGGGGGGAGAAACTGAAGCTTTCTTT. Its protein product is CASSSVYRGGETEAFF.